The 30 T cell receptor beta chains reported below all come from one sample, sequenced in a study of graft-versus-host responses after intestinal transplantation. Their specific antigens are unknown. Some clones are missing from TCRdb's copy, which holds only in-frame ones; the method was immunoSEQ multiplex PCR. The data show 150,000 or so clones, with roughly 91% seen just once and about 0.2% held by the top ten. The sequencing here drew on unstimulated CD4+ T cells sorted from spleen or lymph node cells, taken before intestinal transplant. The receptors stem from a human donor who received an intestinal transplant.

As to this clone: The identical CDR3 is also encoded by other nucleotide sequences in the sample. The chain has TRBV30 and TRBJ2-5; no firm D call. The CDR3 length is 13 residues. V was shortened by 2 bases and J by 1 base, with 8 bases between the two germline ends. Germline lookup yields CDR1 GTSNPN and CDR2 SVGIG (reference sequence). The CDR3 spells CAWSRGRQETQYF. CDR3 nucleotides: TGTGCCTGGAGTAGAGGACGCCAAGAGACCCAGTACTTC.

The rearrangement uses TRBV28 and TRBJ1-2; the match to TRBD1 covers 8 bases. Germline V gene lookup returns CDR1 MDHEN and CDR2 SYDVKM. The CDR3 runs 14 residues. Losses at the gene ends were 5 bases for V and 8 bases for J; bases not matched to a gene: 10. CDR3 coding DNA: TGTGCCAGCAGTCCCGGACAGGGAGTAAGAGGCTACACCTTC. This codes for CASSPGQGVRGYTF.

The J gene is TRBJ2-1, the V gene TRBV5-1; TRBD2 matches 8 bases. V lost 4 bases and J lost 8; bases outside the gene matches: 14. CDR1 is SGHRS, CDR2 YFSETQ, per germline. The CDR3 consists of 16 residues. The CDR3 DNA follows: TGCGCCAGCAGCGGGAGCGGGAGCACCACAAGGGATGAGCAGTTCTTC. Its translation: CASSGSGSTTRDEQFF.

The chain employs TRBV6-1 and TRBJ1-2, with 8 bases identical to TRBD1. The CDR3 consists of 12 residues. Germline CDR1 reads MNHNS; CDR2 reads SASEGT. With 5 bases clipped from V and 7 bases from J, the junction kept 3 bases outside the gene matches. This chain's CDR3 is CASSYTGGGYTF. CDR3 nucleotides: TGTGCCAGCAGTTATACAGGGGGTGGCTACACCTTC.

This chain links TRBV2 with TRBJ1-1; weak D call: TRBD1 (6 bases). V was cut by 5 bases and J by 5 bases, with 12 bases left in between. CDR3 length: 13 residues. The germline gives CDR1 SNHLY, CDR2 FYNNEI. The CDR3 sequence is CASSPYRVTEAFF. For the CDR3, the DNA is TGTGCCAGCAGTCCTTACAGGGTTACTGAAGCTTTCTTT.

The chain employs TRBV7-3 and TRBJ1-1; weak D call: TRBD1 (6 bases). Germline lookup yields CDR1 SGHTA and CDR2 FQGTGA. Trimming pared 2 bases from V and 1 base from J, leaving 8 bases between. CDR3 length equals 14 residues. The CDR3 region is CASSLGGANTEAFF. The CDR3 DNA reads TGTGCCAGCAGCTTAGGGGGGGCGAACACTGAAGCTTTCTTT.

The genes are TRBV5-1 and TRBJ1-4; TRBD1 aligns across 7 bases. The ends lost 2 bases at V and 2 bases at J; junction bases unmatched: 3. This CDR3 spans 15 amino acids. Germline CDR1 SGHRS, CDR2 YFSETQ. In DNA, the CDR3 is TGCGCCAGCAGCTTTGGAGGGGGCACTAATGAAAAACTGTTTTTT. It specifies CASSFGGGTNEKLFF.

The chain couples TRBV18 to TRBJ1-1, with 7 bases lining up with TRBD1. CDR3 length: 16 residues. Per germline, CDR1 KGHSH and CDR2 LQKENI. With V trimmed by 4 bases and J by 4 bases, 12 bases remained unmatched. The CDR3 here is CASSRDYSRGVTEAFF. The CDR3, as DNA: TGTGCCAGCTCACGTGACTACAGCAGGGGGGTCACTGAAGCTTTCTTT.

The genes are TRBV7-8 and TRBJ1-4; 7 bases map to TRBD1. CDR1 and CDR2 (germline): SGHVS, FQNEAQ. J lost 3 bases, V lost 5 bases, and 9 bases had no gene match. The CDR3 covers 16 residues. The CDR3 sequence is CASSLRQGRSNEKLFF. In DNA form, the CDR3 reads TGTGCCAGCAGCCTACGACAGGGAAGATCTAATGAAAAACTGTTTTTT.

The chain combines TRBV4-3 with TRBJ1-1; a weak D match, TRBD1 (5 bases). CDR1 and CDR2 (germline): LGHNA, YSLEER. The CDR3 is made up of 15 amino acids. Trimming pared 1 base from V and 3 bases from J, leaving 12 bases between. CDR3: CASSQGIWGDTEAFF. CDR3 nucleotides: TGCGCCAGCAGCCAAGGTATATGGGGGGACACTGAAGCTTTCTTT.

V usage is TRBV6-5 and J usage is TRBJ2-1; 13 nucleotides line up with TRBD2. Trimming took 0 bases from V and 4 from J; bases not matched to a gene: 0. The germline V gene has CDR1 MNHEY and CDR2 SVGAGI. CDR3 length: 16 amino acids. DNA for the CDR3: TGTGCCAGCAGTTACTCGACTAGCGGGAGGTACAATGAGCAGTTCTTC. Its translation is CASSYSTSGRYNEQFF.

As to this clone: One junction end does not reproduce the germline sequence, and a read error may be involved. The CDR3 is CASSPGGYGYAF. The CDR3 bases are TGTGCCAGCAGTCCCGGGGGGTATGGCTACGCCTTC. The rearrangement uses TRBV27 and TRBJ1-2, with TRBD1 as a possible D gene (5 bases). CDR1 and CDR2 from the germline V gene are MNHEY and SMNVEV (reference sequence). CDR3 length equals 12 residues.

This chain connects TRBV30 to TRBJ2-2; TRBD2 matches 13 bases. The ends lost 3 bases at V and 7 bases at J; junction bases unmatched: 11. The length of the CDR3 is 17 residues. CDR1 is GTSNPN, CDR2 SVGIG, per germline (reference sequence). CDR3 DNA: TGTGCCTGGAGCGCCCAACTAGCGGGAGGGCCGGGCGGGGAGCTGTTTTTT. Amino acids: CAWSAQLAGGPGGELFF.

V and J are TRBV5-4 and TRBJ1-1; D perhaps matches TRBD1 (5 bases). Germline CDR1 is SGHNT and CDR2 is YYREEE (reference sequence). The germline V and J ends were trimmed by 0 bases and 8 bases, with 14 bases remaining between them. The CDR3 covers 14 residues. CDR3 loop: CASSLANRPSEAFF. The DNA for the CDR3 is TGTGCCAGCAGCTTGGCCAACAGGCCCTCCGAAGCTTTCTTT.

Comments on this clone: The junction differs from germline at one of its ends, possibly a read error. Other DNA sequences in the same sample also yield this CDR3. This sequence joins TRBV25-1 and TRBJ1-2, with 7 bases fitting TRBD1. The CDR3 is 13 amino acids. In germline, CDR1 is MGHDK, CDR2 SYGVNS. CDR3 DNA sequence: TGTGCTAGCAGTGATCGACAGGGCCCCCTCTACACCTTC. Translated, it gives CASSDRQGPLYTF.

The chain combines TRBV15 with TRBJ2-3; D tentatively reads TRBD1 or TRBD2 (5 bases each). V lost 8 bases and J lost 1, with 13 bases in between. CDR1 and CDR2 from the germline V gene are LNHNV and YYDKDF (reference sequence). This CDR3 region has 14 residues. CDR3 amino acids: CATAWGWGTDTQYF. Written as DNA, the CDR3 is TGTGCCACCGCTTGGGGGTGGGGCACAGATACGCAGTATTTT.

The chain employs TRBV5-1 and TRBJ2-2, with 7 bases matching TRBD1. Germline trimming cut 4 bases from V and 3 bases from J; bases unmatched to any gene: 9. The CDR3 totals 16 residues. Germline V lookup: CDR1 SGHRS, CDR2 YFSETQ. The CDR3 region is CASSLNRGRYTGELFF. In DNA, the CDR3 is TGCGCCAGCAGCCTCAACAGGGGAAGGTACACCGGGGAGCTGTTTTTT.

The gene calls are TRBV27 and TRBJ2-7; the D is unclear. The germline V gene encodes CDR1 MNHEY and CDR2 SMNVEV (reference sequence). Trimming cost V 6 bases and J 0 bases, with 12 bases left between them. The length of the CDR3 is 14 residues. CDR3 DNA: TGTGCCAGCAGCACGAAGACCAGCTCCTACGAGCAGTACTTC. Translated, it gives CASSTKTSSYEQYF.

The CDR3 DNA reads TGTGCCAGCAGCTCCGCCGCACAGGGGAGTATCACCTTC. This encodes CASSSAAQGSITF. The genes are TRBV7-3 and TRBJ1-2, with 7 bases lining up with TRBD1. Germline V gives CDR1 SGHTA, CDR2 FQGTGA. The J segment lost 13 bases and the V segment lost 4 bases, leaving 12 bases of the junction unmatched. This CDR3 has 13 amino acids.

The CDR3 DNA follows: TGTGCCAGCAGTTTATGGGGGTTTGGGCGCTCTGGAAACACCATATATTTT. Its translation is CASSLWGFGRSGNTIYF. The J gene is TRBJ1-3, the V gene TRBV28, with D unresolved. The germline CDR1 and CDR2 sequences are MDHEN and SYDVKM. Trimming removed 0 bases from V and 0 bases from J, with 12 bases in between. CDR3 length: 17 residues. The complete variable domain, with remaining parts taken from reference TRBV28 and TRBJ1-3, reads DVKVTQSSRYLVKRTGEKVFLECVQDMDHENMFWYRQDPGLGLRLIYFSYDVKMKEKGDIPEGYSVSREKKERFSLILESASTNQTSMYLCASSLWGFGRSGNTIYFGEGSWLTVV.

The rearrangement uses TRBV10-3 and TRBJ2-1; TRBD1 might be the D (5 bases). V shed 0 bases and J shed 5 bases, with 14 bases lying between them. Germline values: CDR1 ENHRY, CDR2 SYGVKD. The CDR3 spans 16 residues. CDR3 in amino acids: CAISESGEGVNNEQFF. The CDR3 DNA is TGTGCCATCAGTGAGTCAGGGGAAGGGGTCAACAATGAGCAGTTCTTC.

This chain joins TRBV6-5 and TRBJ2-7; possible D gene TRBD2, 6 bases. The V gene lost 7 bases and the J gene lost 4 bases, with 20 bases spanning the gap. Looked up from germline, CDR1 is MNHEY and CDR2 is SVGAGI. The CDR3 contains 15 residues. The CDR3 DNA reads TGTGCCAGCATCTTTACACCGGGACTCCATTACGAGCAGTACTTC. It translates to CASIFTPGLHYEQYF.

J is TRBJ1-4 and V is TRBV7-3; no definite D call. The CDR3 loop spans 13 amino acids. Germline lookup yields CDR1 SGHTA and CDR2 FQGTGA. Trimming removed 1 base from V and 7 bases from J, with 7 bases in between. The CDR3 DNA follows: TGTGCCAGCAGCTTAAGGACCACTGAAAAACTGTTTTTT. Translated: CASSLRTTEKLFF.

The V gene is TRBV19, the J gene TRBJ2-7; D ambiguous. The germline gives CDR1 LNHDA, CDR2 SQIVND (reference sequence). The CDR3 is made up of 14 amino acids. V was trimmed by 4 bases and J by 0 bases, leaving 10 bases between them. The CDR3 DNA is TGTGCCAGTAGTAATACACGGAGCTCCTACGAGCAGTACTTC. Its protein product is CASSNTRSSYEQYF.

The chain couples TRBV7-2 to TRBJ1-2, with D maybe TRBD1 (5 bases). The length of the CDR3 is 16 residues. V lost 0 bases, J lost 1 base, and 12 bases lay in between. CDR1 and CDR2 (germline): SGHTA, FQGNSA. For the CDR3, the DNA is TGTGCCAGCAGCTTAGCGCGCAGGGCCTTTAACTATGGCTACACCTTC. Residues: CASSLARRAFNYGYTF.

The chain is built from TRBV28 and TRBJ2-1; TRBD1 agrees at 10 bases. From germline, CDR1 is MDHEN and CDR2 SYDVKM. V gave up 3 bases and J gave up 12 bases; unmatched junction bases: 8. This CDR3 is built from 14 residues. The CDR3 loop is CASSLGTGEGWQFF. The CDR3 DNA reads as TGTGCCAGCAGTTTGGGGACAGGGGAGGGTTGGCAGTTCTTC.

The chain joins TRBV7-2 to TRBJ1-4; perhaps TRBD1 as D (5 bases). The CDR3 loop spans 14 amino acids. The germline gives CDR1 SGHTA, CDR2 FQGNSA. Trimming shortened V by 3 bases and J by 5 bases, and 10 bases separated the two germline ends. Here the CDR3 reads CASSFRGSNEKLFF. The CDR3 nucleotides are TGTGCCAGCAGCTTCCGGGGCTCGAATGAAAAACTGTTTTTT.

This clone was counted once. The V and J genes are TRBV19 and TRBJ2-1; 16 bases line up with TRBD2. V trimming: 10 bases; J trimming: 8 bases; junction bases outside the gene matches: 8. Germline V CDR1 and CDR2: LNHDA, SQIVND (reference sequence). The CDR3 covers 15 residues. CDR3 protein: CAISQGLAGGDEQFF. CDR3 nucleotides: TGTGCCATCTCCCAGGGACTAGCGGGAGGGGATGAGCAGTTCTTC.

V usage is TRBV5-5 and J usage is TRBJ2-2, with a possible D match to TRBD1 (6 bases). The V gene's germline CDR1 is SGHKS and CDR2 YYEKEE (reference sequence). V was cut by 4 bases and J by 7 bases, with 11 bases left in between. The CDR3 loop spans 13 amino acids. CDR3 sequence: CASSNRVDGELFF. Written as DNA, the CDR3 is TGTGCCAGCAGCAACAGGGTGGACGGGGAGCTGTTTTTT.

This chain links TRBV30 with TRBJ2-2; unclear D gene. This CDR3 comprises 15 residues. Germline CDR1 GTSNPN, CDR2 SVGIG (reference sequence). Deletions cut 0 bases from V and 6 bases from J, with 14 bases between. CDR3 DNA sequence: TGTGCCTGGAGTGTAGAAGTGGGTTACCCCGGGGAGCTGTTTTTT. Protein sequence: CAWSVEVGYPGELFF.